One T cell receptor beta chain is described in this entry. Its target is unknown. Libraries were UMI-labeled 5' RACE TRB cDNA. TCRdb reanalyzed the 5' RACE reads, giving one entry per CDR3 protein sequence and no DNA. The sample holds fewer than 80,000 distinct CDR3 sequences. The sample is drawn from a study of CXCR3-negative and CXCR3-positive naive CD8 T cells. Findings and caveats of the study: Freshly isolated PBMCs were used in most assays, given partial CXCR3 loss after freezing. Naive cells, whether CXCR3-negative or CXCR3-positive, had similar TRBV-TRBJ usage, while memory cells differed.

Every individual CD8+ T cell subset underwent sorting in triplicate at more than 250,000 cells apiece. The CDR3 is 18 amino acids. Per germline, CDR1 LGHNA and CDR2 YNFKEQ. The chain joins TRBV4-2 to TRBJ2-1; TCRdb proposes TRBD2, but this gene call is untestable without DNA. The receptor comes from a human donor in good health. Some clones in this sample may be carry-over from other donors' samples. Source material: naive CXCR3- CD8+ T cells from blood. Subset noted: CD45RO-CCR7+CD27+CD95- naive CD8+ T cells lacking CXCR3 (TNR3-). This CDR3 is CASSHLGAGGTSYNEQFF.